The 29 T cell receptor beta chains below all came from one sample that was sequenced in a study of somatic mutations in cytotoxic T cells in rheumatoid arthritis. Method: immunoSEQ multiplex PCR; TCRdb's copy keeps in-frame clones and lacks some. The profile shows about 36,000 clones, under 85% of them singletons. The material sequenced was CD8+ T cells sorted from blood. Receptors were obtained from a man between 35 and 55 years old in good health.

The gene calls are TRBV11-2 and TRBJ2-3, with 8 bases matching TRBD2. The V gene end was trimmed by 5 bases and the J gene end by 5 bases; junction bases not matched to a gene: 12. The CDR3 covers 16 residues. The V gene's germline CDR1 is SGHAT and CDR2 FQNNGV. The CDR3 DNA sequence: TGTGCCAGCAGCCCTGATCCAGCGGGAGAGGTAGATACGCAGTATTTT. Protein: CASSPDPAGEVDTQYF.

The V and J genes are TRBV28 and TRBJ2-7; D not certain. This CDR3 is built from 16 residues. CDR1 is MDHEN, CDR2 SYDVKM, per germline. Between the trimmed V and J ends, which lost 4 bases and 5 bases, there was a span of 21 bases. The CDR3 loop is CASSSHTTRLLDEQYF. The CDR3 region has the DNA TGTGCCAGCAGTTCCCACACGACCCGACTGTTAGACGAGCAGTACTTC.

The gene calls are TRBV28 and TRBJ2-2; 8 bases agree with TRBD1. V was clipped by 6 bases and J by 3 bases; unmatched bases: 6. The CDR3 runs to 15 residues. Germline V gene lookup returns CDR1 MDHEN and CDR2 SYDVKM. DNA of the CDR3: TGTGCCAGCAGGACAGGGGTCTCGGACACCGGGGAGCTGTTTTTT. Amino acid sequence: CASRTGVSDTGELFF.

The chain has TRBV4-1 and TRBJ1-2, with D tentatively TRBD1 (6 bases). Trimming removed 6 bases from V and 3 bases from J, with 23 bases in between. This CDR3 contains 17 residues. CDR1 and CDR2 (germline): MGHRA, YSYEKL. CDR3 in DNA: TGCGCCAGCAGTGATCTGATGGGTACAGGGCTGGACTATGGCTACACCTTC. This codes for CASSDLMGTGLDYGYTF.

This sequence joins TRBV5-1 and TRBJ2-5, with 11 bases lining up with TRBD2. V was pared by 4 bases and J by 2 bases, with 10 bases of the junction left unmatched. The germline gives CDR1 SGHRS, CDR2 YFSETQ. There are 17 residues in the CDR3. The CDR3 DNA reads as TGCGCCAGCAGCCCCGCCGGGACTAGCGGAAATCAAGAGACCCAGTACTTC. It yields the protein CASSPAGTSGNQETQYF. Full variable domain (missing parts from reference TRBV5-1 and TRBJ2-5): KAGVTQTPRYLIKTRGQQVTLSCSPISGHRSVSWYQQTPGQGLQFLFEYFSETQRNKGNFPGRFSGRQFSNSRSEMNVSTLELGDSALYLCASSPAGTSGNQETQYFGPGTRLLVL.

The CDR3 nucleotides read TGTGCCAGCAGCAAAGGCAGGGTAGGCGTTGTTGGCAATCAGCCCCAGCATTTT. This sequence encodes CASSKGRVGVVGNQPQHF. The V and J genes are TRBV7-9 and TRBJ1-5; tentatively, D is TRBD1 (5 bases). The CDR3 extends over 18 amino acids. Germline V gene data show CDR1 as SEHNR and CDR2 as FQNEAQ (reference sequence). Trimming took off 5 bases at V and 2 bases at J, with 22 bases between the two ends.

There are a few counts of this clone. This sample also contains other DNA sequences that code for the same CDR3. The V call is TRBV28, the J call TRBJ2-7; 11 bases are shared with TRBD2. J gave up 0 bases and V 5 bases, and 3 bases lay outside the gene matches. This CDR3 has 15 residues. Germline CDR1 MDHEN, CDR2 SYDVKM. CDR3 sequence (DNA): TGTGCCAGCAGTAGACTAGCGGGGAGCTCCTACGAGCAGTACTTC. Translation gives CASSRLAGSSYEQYF.

V usage is TRBV28 and J usage is TRBJ2-3; 7 bases match TRBD2. Trimming took 4 bases from V and 2 from J; bases not matched to a gene: 9. CDR1 and CDR2 (germline): MDHEN, SYDVKM. The CDR3 loop spans 16 amino acids. The CDR3 DNA sequence: TGTGCCAGCAGTTACCGAGGGAGGGGTCTCACAGATACGCAGTATTTT. Translating gives CASSYRGRGLTDTQYF.

V usage is TRBV27 and J usage is TRBJ1-1; D is unresolved. The CDR3 runs 13 residues. From germline, CDR1 is MNHEY and CDR2 SMNVEV (reference sequence). V dropped 6 bases and J dropped 1 base, with 9 bases sitting between them. The CDR3 DNA follows: TGTGCCAGCAGCCCCGGACGGAACACTGAAGCTTTCTTT. Translating gives CASSPGRNTEAFF.

The chain joins TRBV9 to TRBJ2-7; 9 nucleotides match TRBD2. CDR3 size: 14 residues. With 3 bases clipped from V and 4 bases from J, the junction kept 5 bases outside the gene matches. Germline V lookup: CDR1 SGDLS, CDR2 YYNGEE. The CDR3 nucleotides read TGTGCCAGCAGCGGGGCGGGAGGGGGTTACGAGCAGTACTTC. Translated: CASSGAGGGYEQYF. Drawing the rest from reference TRBV9 and TRBJ2-7, the complete variable domain is DSGVTQTPKHLITATGQRVTLRCSPRSGDLSVYWYQQSLDQGLQFLIQYYNGEERAKGNILERFSAQQFPDLHSELNLSSLELGDSALYFCASSGAGGGYEQYFGPGTRLTVT.

The V gene is TRBV27, the J gene TRBJ2-3; D unclear. Germline V gene data show CDR1 as MNHEY and CDR2 as SMNVEV (reference sequence). This CDR3 has 15 residues. Trimming stripped 0 bases from V and 8 bases from J, with 15 bases between. The CDR3 DNA reads as TGTGCCAGCAGTTTATCCGGGCCTACTCTCGGTACGCAGTATTTT. Its translation is CASSLSGPTLGTQYF.

The V call is TRBV7-9, the J call TRBJ2-2; TRBD2 agrees at 8 bases. The germline gives CDR1 SEHNR, CDR2 FQNEAQ (reference sequence). This CDR3 is 16 amino acids long. The J segment lost 5 bases and the V segment lost 7 bases, leaving 12 bases of the junction unmatched. Here the CDR3 DNA reads TGTGCCAGCACCCCCCCGACTAGCGAGAAGACCGGGGAGCTGTTTTTT. Translation: CASTPPTSEKTGELFF.

The chain is built from TRBV7-2 and TRBJ2-3; D remains ambiguous. Germline assignment: CDR1 SGHTA and CDR2 FQGNSA. V was trimmed by 1 base and J by 0 bases, leaving 8 bases between them. The CDR3 is 15 residues long. In nucleotides, the CDR3 is TGTGCCAGCAGCTTAGGATTCACTAGCACAGATACGCAGTATTTT. Its protein is CASSLGFTSTDTQYF.

The chain couples TRBV5-4 to TRBJ2-7, with 8 bases matching TRBD1. The V segment lost 0 bases and the J segment 1 base; nucleotides outside the gene matches: 3. Germline CDR1 reads SGHNT; CDR2 reads YYREEE (reference sequence). The CDR3 runs to 15 residues. This CDR3 is CASSLVDRASYEQYF. The CDR3 DNA reads TGTGCCAGCAGCTTGGTGGACAGGGCATCCTACGAGCAGTACTTC. The full variable domain, in which reference TRBV5-4 and TRBJ2-7 provide the parts outside the CDR3, is ETGVTQSPTHLIKTRGQQVTLRCSSQSGHNTVSWYQQALGQGPQFIFQYYREEENGRGNFPPRFSGLQFPNYSSELNVNALELDDSALYLCASSLVDRASYEQYFGPGTRLTVT.

This chain uses TRBV7-3 with TRBJ2-7, with 7 bases aligning to TRBD2. V dropped 1 base and J dropped 0; count of bases not matched to a gene: 6. The CDR3 runs to 16 residues. CDR1 is SGHTA, CDR2 FQGTGA, per germline. In nucleotides, the CDR3 is TGTGCCAGCAGCTTAAAGGCGGGGGATATCTCCTACGAGCAGTACTTC. This encodes CASSLKAGDISYEQYF.

This chain links TRBV27 with TRBJ2-3, with 9 bases that match TRBD2. Germline V gene lookup returns CDR1 MNHEY and CDR2 SMNVEV (reference sequence). This CDR3 is built from 17 residues. V was clipped by 5 bases and J by 0 bases; unmatched bases: 9. The CDR3 loop is CASSLIEGLASTDTQYF. In DNA, the CDR3 is TGTGCCAGCAGTCTTATAGAAGGACTAGCGAGCACAGATACGCAGTATTTT.

The V gene is TRBV7-9, the J gene TRBJ1-2; D ambiguous. The CDR3 runs 12 residues. CDR1 is SEHNR, CDR2 FQNEAQ, per germline (reference sequence). Trimming left V 1 base short and J 8 bases short, with 8 bases between. The CDR3 nucleotides read TGTGCCAGCAGCTTAGGTCCTAAGGGCTACACCTTC. Protein: CASSLGPKGYTF. Full variable domain (remainder filled in from reference TRBV7-9 and TRBJ1-2): DTGVSQNPRHKITKRGQNVTFRCDPISEHNRLYWYRQTLGQGPEFLTYFQNEAQLEKSRLLSDRFSAERPKGSFSTLEIQRTEQGDSAMYLCASSLGPKGYTFGSGTRLTVV.

J is TRBJ2-3 and V is TRBV5-1; the D is unclear. The CDR3 is 13 amino acids. Trimming shortened V by 4 bases and J by 0 bases, and 6 bases separated the two germline ends. Germline-derived CDR1 and CDR2 are SGHRS and YFSETQ. In DNA form, the CDR3 reads TGCGCCAGCAGCGCGACTAGCACAGATACGCAGTATTTT. The encoded protein is CASSATSTDTQYF. Variable domain in full (rest from reference TRBV5-1 and TRBJ2-3): KAGVTQTPRYLIKTRGQQVTLSCSPISGHRSVSWYQQTPGQGLQFLFEYFSETQRNKGNFPGRFSGRQFSNSRSEMNVSTLELGDSALYLCASSATSTDTQYFGPGTRLTVL.

The rearrangement links TRBV5-4 to TRBJ1-1; the D is unclear. Trimming took off 4 bases at V and 5 bases at J, with 12 bases between the two ends. This CDR3 has 13 residues. Germline CDR1 SGHNT, CDR2 YYREEE (reference sequence). The CDR3 region is CASSNPIGTEAFF. DNA for the CDR3: TGTGCCAGCAGCAACCCGATAGGGACTGAAGCTTTCTTT.

This clone showed up just a few times. The chain employs TRBV7-2 and TRBJ2-7; D may correspond to TRBD1 or TRBD2 (5 bases each). Germline V gene lookup returns CDR1 SGHTA and CDR2 FQGNSA. CDR3 length: 13 amino acids. V gave up 5 bases and J gave up 3 bases, with 11 bases separating them. CDR3 coding DNA: TGTGCCAGCAGCCCCGGGGCTGGCTACGAGCAGTACTTC. Translated, it gives CASSPGAGYEQYF.

This clone was counted between two and nine times. This rearrangement joins TRBV5-4 to TRBJ2-1, with D possibly TRBD1 on 7 matching bases. V was shortened by 0 bases and J by 8 bases, with 18 bases between the two germline ends. CDR1 SGHNT and CDR2 YYREEE come from the germline V gene (reference sequence). There are 16 residues in the CDR3. The CDR3 reads CASSLGPGGTEDEQFF. The CDR3 DNA sequence: TGTGCCAGCAGCTTGGGCCCGGGCGGGACAGAGGATGAGCAGTTCTTC.

The chain recombines TRBV4-1 with TRBJ1-1; no firm D call. V shed 2 bases and J shed 1 base, with 11 bases lying between them. The CDR3 covers 15 residues. Per the germline V gene, CDR1 is MGHRA and CDR2 is YSYEKL. CDR3 sequence reads: CASSQSSVGNTEAFF. DNA of the CDR3: TGCGCCAGCAGCCAATCGTCCGTGGGGAACACTGAAGCTTTCTTT.

This sequence joins TRBV25-1 and TRBJ2-2; the D gene could be TRBD1 or TRBD2 (5 bases each). The CDR3 extends over 13 amino acids. Trimming removed 3 bases from V and 7 bases from J, with 9 bases in between. Per the germline V gene, CDR1 is MGHDK and CDR2 is SYGVNS. The CDR3, as DNA: TGTGCCAGCAGTGATTGGGGGTTCGGGGAGCTGTTTTTT. It yields the protein CASSDWGFGELFF.

This chain joins TRBV19 and TRBJ2-1; possibly TRBD1 for D (6 bases). The ends were cut back, 8 bases at V and 4 bases at J, with 9 bases in the middle. Germline V gives CDR1 LNHDA, CDR2 SQIVND (reference sequence). The CDR3 has 12 amino acids. CDR3 sequence reads: CASEGGYNEQFF. The CDR3 nucleotides read TGTGCCAGTGAAGGGGGATACAATGAGCAGTTCTTC.

V usage is TRBV7-9 and J usage is TRBJ2-1; no definite D call. Germline loops: CDR1 SEHNR, CDR2 FQNEAQ (reference sequence). The V and J ends lost 7 bases and 10 bases respectively, with 14 bases between them. CDR3 size: 12 residues. Here the CDR3 reads CASTSGVGEQFF. In DNA, the CDR3 is TGTGCCAGCACCTCTGGGGTGGGCGAGCAGTTCTTC.

The rearrangement joins TRBV5-1 to TRBJ2-1; tentative D call: TRBD2 (6 bases). CDR1 SGHRS and CDR2 YFSETQ come from the germline V gene. The CDR3 contains 16 residues. V was clipped by 0 bases and J by 0 bases, with 10 bases between them. CDR3 DNA sequence: TGCGCCAGCAGCTTGGGCCTCGGGGGCTCCTACAATGAGCAGTTCTTC. Protein sequence: CASSLGLGGSYNEQFF.

The chain recombines TRBV28 with TRBJ2-1, with D tentatively TRBD1 or TRBD2 (5 bases each). The CDR3 has 16 residues. The ends were cut back, 8 bases at V and 2 bases at J, with 19 bases in the middle. CDR1 is MDHEN and CDR2 is SYDVKM in the germline V gene. CDR3 nucleotides: TGTGCCAGCTCAGTTTTTCTTGGGGGTACCTACAATGAGCAGTTCTTC. Protein product: CASSVFLGGTYNEQFF.

The genes are TRBV9 and TRBJ2-5; D not certain. Germline CDR1 SGDLS, CDR2 YYNGEE. This CDR3 region has 13 residues. V dropped 2 bases and J dropped 5 bases, with 10 bases sitting between them. The CDR3 bases are TGTGCCAGCAGCGTGAGCCGCGAGGAGACCCAGTACTTC. It translates to CASSVSREETQYF.

This chain links TRBV5-4 with TRBJ2-5; 9 bases align to TRBD2. The germline V gene has CDR1 SGHNT and CDR2 YYREEE (reference sequence). This CDR3 comprises 15 residues. J was trimmed by 4 bases and V by 6 bases; bases with no gene match: 10. CDR3 in DNA: TGTGCCAGCACCACACTATCAGCGGGAGGAGAGACCCAGTACTTC. It translates to CASTTLSAGGETQYF.